This TCR beta chain was recorded in a study of blood T cell repertoires in COVID-19. Study context: The United States, Italy and Spain supplied acute and convalescent COVID-19 samples.

The CDR3 loop spans 15 amino acids. V gave up 1 base and J gave up 3 bases, with 9 bases separating them. Germline CDR1 LGHNA, CDR2 YNFKEQ. The method was immunoSEQ multiplex PCR; TCRdb's version includes in-frame clones alone and lacks a portion of them. Seen here are 95,000 to 100,000 clones, around 87% observed once, and the top ten hold 11%. This clone was observed once. This clonotype was obtained from a woman aged 25-40 years with acute or convalescent COVID-19. Sequencing was carried out using peripheral blood. V usage is TRBV4-2 and J usage is TRBJ1-4; D unclear. This chain's CDR3 is CASSQGVLANEKLFF. For the CDR3, the DNA is TGTGCCAGCAGCCAAGGGGTTCTAGCTAATGAAAAACTGTTTTTT.